This T cell receptor beta chain was captured in a study of blood T cell repertoires in COVID-19 (dated by TCRdb to the early 2020s). Study-wide context: Samples covering the acute and convalescent phases of COVID-19 were provided by collaborators in the United States, Italy and Spain. The repertoires were released in a freely available public database meant as a resource for research on the immune response to SARS-CoV-2. Samples were obtained from the ongoing ImmuneRACE study (first 160 participants) and from approximately 1,200 subjects provided by 6 global collaborators. The sample metadata nearly always contained a de-identified subject ID, COVID-19 status, age in years and sex. The material from the prospective study consisted of cDNA or gDNA derived from T cells, B-cell-depleted T cells, or PBMCs. Subjects who had been exposed to COVID-19, were actively infected with it, or had recovered from it provided the deeply sampled blood TCRbeta repertoires that made up the dataset. HLA class I and class II types, where available, came from metadata supplied by the sample provider rather than from assay-based typing.

The germline V gene provides CDR1 KGHDR and CDR2 SFDVKD. The junction shows trimming of 2 bases on V and 7 bases on J, plus 13 bases between the germline ends. The CDR3 covers 15 residues, taking in both the cysteine and the phenylalanine. The DNA shown is the 45-base CDR3, in frame from base 1. TCRbeta CDR3 regions were amplified from genomic DNA using the immunoSEQ Assay, a bias-controlled multiplex PCR. Under the source paper's analysis protocol: The number of nucleated cells in each sample was estimated from the amplification of reference gene primers within the assay. To quantify the absolute abundance of each unique TCRbeta CDR3 rearrangement, sequence reads were collapsed and filtered. For each sample, productive Simpson clonality was calculated as the square root of Simpson's diversity index over productive rearrangements. The table was pulled from immuneACCESS by TCRdb, which kept in-frame rearrangements only. Such tables lose some clones; where checked, under half of the loss comes from unresolved V genes, and the rest has no known cause. V and J calls and clone size come straight from that table; D and trimming were deduced from the DNA. Here the sample has some 31,000 clones; around 93% occur a single time. Clones ranked in the top ten supply 9.5% to 10% of the sample.

Broader findings and caveats from the paper: How much clinical and demographic metadata was included differed by source and by participant, and the metadata was provided uncurated.

As regards this clone: The antigen this receptor binds is unknown. The sample holds no much larger clone one base away, and base qualities are not on file.

Whole blood was collected in K2EDTA tubes by collaborating institutions according to the institutions' own protocols. For TCRbeta analysis, collaborators shipped samples in one of three forms: frozen whole blood, isolated PBMCs, or DNA extracted from either of those sample types. Sequencing was performed on peripheral blood. The chain is assembled from TRBV24-1 and TRBJ2-2; TRBD2 could be the D gene, as 6 bases match. This clonotype was obtained from a human donor with active COVID-19. The donor label of this sample is uncertain. The CDR3 has the sequence CATSDSWREVGELFF. The nucleotide sequence reads TGTGCCACCAGTGATTCCTGGAGGGAGGTCGGGGAGCTGTTTTTT.